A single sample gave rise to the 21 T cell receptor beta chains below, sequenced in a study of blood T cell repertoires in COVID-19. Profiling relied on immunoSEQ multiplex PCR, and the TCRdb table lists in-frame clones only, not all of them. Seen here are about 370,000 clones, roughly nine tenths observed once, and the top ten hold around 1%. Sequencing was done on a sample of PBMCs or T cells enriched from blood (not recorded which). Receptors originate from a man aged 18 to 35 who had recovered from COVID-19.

The CDR3: CASGTGFYEQYF. Written as DNA, the CDR3 is TGTGCCAGCGGGACAGGGTTTTACGAGCAGTACTTC. The genes are TRBV7-9 and TRBJ2-7; 9 nucleotides line up with TRBD1. The V and J ends lost 8 bases and 4 bases, in that order; junction bases with no gene match: 3. CDR3 length: 12 amino acids. In germline, CDR1 is SEHNR, CDR2 FQNEAQ (reference sequence).

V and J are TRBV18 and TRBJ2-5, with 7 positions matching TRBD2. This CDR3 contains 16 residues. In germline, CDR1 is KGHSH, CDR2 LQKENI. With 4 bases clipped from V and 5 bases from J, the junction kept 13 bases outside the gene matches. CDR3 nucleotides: TGTGCCAGCTCACAAGGGCTTGGCGGGGGTGTTGAGACCCAGTACTTC. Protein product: CASSQGLGGGVETQYF.

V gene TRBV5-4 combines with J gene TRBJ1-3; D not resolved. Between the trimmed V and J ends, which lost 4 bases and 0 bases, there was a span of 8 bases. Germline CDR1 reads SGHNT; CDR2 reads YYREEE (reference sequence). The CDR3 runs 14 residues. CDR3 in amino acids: CASSVQDSGNTIYF. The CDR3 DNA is TGTGCCAGCAGCGTCCAGGACTCTGGAAACACCATATATTTT.

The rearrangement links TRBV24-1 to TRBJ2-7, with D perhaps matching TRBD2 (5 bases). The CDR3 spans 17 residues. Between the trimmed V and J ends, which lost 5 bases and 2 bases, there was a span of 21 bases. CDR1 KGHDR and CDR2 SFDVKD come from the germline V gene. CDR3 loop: CATSVLEIAYAAYEQYF. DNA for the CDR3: TGTGCCACCAGTGTACTAGAAATAGCCTATGCAGCCTACGAGCAGTACTTC.

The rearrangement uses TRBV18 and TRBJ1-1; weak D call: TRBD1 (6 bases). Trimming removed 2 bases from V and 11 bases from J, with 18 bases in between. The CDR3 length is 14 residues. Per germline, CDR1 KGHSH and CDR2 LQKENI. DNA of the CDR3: TGTGCCAGCTCACCAAGGGACACCCCCGTGGGGGCTTTCTTT. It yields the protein CASSPRDTPVGAFF.

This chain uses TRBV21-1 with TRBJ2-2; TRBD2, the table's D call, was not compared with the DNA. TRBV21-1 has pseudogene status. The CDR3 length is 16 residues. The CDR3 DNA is TGTGCCAGCAGCAAAGGGGAGGGAGCGAACACCGGGGAGCTGTTTTTT. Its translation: CASSKGEGANTGELFF.

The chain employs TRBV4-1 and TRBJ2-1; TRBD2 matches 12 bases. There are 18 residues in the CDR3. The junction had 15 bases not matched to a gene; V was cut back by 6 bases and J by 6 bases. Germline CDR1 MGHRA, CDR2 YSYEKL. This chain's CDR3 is CASSPNIIASGRGNEQFF. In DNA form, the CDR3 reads TGCGCCAGCAGTCCAAATATAATAGCTAGCGGGAGGGGCAATGAGCAGTTCTTC.

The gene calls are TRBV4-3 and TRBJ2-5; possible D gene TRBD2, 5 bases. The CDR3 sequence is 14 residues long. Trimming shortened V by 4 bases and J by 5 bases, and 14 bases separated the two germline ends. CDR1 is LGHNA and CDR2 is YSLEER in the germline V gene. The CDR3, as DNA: TGCGCCAGCAGCCCCACCCCTCCGGGGGAGACCCAGTACTTC. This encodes CASSPTPPGETQYF.

CDR3 residues: CASSLRNNEQFF. For the CDR3, the DNA is TGTGCCAGCAGTTTGAGGAACAATGAGCAGTTCTTC. The V and J genes are TRBV12-3 or TRBV12-4 and TRBJ2-1; D call uncertain. This CDR3 is 12 amino acids long. The V and J ends lost 3 bases and 5 bases respectively, with 5 bases between them.

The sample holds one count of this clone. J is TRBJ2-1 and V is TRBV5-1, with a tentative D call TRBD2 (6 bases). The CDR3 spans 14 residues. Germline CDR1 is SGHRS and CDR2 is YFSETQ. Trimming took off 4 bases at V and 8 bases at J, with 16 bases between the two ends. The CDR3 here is CASSLVRASDEQFF. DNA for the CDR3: TGCGCCAGCAGCCTCGTTCGGGCTAGCGATGAGCAGTTCTTC.

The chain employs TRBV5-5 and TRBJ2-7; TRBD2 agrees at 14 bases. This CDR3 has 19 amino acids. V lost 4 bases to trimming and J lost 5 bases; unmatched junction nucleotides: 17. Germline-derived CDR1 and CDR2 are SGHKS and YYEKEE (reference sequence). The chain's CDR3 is CASSPPYPGTSGSAHEQYF. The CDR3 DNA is TGTGCCAGCAGCCCACCGTACCCCGGGACTAGCGGGAGTGCCCACGAGCAGTACTTC.

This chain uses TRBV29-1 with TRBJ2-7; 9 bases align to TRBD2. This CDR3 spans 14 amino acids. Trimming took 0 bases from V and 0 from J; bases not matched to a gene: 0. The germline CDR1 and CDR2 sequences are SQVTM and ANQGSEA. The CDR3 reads CSVEEREGSYEQYF. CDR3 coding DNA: TGCAGCGTTGAAGAGCGGGAGGGCTCCTACGAGCAGTACTTC.

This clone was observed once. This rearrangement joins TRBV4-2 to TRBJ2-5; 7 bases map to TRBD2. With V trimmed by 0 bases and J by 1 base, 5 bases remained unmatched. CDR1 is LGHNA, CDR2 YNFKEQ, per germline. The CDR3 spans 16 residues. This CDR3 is CASSQDGPSGQETQYF. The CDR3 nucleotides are TGTGCCAGCAGCCAAGATGGTCCTAGCGGCCAAGAGACCCAGTACTTC.

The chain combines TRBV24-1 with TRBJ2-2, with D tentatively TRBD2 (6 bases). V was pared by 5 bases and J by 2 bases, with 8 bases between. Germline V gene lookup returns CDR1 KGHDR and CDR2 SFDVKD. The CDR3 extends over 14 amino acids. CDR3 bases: TGTGCCACCAGTGTGGAGGGTAACACCGGGGAGCTGTTTTTT. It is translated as CATSVEGNTGELFF.

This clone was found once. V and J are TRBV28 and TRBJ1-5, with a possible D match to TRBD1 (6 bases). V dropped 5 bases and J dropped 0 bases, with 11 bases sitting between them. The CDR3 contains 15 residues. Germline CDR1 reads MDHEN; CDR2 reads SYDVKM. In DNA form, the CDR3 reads TGTGCCAGCAGTCCCGGACAGTATAGCAATCAGCCCCAGCATTTT. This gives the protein CASSPGQYSNQPQHF.

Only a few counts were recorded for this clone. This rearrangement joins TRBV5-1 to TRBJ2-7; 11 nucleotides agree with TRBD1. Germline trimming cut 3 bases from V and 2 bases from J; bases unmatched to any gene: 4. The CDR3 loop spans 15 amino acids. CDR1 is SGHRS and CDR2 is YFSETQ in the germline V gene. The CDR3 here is CASSSRDRGAYEQYF. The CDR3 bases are TGCGCCAGCAGCTCCCGGGACAGGGGGGCCTACGAGCAGTACTTC.

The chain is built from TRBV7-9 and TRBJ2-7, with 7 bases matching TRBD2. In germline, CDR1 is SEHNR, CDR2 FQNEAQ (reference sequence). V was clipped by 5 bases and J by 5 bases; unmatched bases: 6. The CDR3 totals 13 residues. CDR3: CASSQGLVDEQYF. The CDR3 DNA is TGTGCCAGCAGCCAAGGACTAGTTGACGAGCAGTACTTC.

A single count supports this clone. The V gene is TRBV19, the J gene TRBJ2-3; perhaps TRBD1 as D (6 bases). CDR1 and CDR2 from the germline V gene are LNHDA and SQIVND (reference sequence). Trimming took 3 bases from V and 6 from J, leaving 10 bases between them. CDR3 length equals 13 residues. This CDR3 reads CASSIRGLDTQYF. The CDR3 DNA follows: TGTGCCAGTAGTATCAGGGGTCTCGATACGCAGTATTTT.

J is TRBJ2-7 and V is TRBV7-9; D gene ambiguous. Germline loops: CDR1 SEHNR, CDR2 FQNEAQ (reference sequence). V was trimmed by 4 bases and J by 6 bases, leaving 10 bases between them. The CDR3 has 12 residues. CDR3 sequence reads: CASSSTVGEQYF. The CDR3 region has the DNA TGTGCCAGCAGCTCCACGGTTGGCGAGCAGTACTTC.

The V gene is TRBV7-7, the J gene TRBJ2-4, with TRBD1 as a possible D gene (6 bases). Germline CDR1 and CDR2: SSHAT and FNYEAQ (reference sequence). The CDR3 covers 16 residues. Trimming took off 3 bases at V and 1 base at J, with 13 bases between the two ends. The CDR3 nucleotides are TGTGCCAGCAGCTTCTACCGAAGGGGGGCCAAAAACATTCAGTACTTC. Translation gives CASSFYRRGAKNIQYF.

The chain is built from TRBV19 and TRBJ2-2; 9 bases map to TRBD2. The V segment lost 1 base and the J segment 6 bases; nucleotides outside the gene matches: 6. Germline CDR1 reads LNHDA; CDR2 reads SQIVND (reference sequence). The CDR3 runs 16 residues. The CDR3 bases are TGTGCCAGTAGTATAGTCGGGCGGGAGGGATCCGGGGAGCTGTTTTTT. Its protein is CASSIVGREGSGELFF. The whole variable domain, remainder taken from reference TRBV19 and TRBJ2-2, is DGGITQSPKYLFRKEGQNVTLSCEQNLNHDAMYWYRQDPGQGLRLIYYSQIVNDFQKGDIAEGYSVSREKKESFPLTVTSAQKNPTAFYLCASSIVGREGSGELFFGEGSRLTVL.